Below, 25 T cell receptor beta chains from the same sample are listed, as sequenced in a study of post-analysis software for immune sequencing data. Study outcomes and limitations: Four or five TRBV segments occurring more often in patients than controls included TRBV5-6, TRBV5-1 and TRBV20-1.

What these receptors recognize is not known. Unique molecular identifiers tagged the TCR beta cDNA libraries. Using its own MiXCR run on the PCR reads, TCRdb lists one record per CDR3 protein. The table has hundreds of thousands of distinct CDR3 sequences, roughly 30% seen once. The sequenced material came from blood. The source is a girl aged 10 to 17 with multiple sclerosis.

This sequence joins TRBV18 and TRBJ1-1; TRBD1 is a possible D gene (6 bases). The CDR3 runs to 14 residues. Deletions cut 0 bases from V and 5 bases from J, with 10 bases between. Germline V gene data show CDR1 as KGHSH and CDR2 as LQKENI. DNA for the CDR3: TGTGCCAGCTCACCACCGTCAAGGGGGACTGAAGCTTTCTTT. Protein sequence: CASSPPSRGTEAFF.

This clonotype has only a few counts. The CDR3 region is CSARVTRGGPTDTQYF. In DNA form, the CDR3 reads TGCAGTGCTAGAGTTACCCGGGGGGGCCCCACAGATACGCAGTATTTT. V gene TRBV20-1 combines with J gene TRBJ2-3, with 8 bases identical to TRBD2. CDR3 length: 16 amino acids. Germline CDR1 and CDR2: DFQATT and SNEGSKA (reference sequence). Losses at the gene ends were 1 base for V and 2 bases for J; bases not matched to a gene: 8.

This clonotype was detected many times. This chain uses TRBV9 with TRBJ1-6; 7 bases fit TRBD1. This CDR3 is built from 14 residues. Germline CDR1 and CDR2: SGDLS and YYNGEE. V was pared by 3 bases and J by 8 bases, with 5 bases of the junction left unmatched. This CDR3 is CASSAGTEYSPLHF. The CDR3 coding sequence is TGTGCCAGCAGCGCCGGGACAGAGTATTCACCCCTCCACTTT. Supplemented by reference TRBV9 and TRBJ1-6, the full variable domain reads DSGVTQTPKHLITATGQRVTLRCSPRSGDLSVYWYQQSLDQGLQFLIQYYNGEERAKGNILERFSAQQFPDLHSELNLSSLELGDSALYFCASSAGTEYSPLHFGNGTRLTVT.

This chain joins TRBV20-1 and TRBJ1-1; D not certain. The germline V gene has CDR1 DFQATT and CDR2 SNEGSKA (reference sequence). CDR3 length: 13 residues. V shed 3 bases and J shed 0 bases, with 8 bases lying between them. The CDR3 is CSASTLMNTEAFF. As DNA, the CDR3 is TGCAGTGCTAGTACCCTCATGAACACTGAAGCTTTCTTT.

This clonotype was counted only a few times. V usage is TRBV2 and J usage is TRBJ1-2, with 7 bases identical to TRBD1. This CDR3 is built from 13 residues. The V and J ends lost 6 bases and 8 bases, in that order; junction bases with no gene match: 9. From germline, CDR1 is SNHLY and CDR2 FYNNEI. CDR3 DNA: TGTGCCAGCAGAACCGACAGGGATGGCGGCTACACCTTC. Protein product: CASRTDRDGGYTF.

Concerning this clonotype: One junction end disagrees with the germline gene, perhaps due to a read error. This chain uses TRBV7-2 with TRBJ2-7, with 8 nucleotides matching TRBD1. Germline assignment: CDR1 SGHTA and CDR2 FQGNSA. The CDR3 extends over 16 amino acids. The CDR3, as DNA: TGTGCCAGCAGCTTGAATCCGGACAGGGCGATAGAGACCCAGGACTTC. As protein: CASSLNPDRAIETQDF.

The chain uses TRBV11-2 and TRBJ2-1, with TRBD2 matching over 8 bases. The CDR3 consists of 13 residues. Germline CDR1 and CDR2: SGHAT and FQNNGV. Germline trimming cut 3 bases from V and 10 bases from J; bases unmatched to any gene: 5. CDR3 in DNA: TGTGCCAGCAGCTTCCGGGGGGGGAAGGAGCAGTTCTTC. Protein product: CASSFRGGKEQFF.

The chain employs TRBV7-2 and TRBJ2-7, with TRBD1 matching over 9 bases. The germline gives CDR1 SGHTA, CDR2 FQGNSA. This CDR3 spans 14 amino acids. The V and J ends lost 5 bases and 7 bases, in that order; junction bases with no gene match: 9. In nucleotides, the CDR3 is TGTGCCAGCAGCCCTGGACAGGGGTTGGGAGAGCAGTACTTC. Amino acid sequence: CASSPGQGLGEQYF.

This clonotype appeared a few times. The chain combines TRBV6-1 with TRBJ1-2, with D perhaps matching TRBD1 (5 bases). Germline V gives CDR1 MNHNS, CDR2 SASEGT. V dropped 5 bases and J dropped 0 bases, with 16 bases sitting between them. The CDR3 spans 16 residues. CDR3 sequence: CASSRDPLTTNYGYTF. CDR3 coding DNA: TGTGCCAGCAGTCGGGACCCCTTAACAACTAACTATGGCTACACCTTC.

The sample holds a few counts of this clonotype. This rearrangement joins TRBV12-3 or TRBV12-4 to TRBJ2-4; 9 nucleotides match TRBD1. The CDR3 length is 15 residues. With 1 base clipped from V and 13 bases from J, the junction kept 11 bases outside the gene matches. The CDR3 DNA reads TGTGCCAGCAGTTTAGTCGGGACAGGGCCCGGGGAGCAGTACTTC. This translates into CASSLVGTGPGEQYF.

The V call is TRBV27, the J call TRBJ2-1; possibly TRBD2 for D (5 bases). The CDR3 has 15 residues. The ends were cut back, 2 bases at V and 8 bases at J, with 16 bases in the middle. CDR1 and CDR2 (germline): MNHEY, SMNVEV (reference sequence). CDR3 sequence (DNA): TGTGCCAGCAGTTTAAATCGAGCGAGGGCGGATGAGCAGTTCTTC. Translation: CASSLNRARADEQFF.

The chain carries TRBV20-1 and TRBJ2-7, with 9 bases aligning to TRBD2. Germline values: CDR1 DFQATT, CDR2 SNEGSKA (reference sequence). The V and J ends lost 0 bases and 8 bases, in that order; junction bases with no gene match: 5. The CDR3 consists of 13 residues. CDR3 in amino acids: CSARDPGLAQQYF. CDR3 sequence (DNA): TGCAGTGCTAGAGACCCGGGACTAGCCCAGCAGTACTTC.

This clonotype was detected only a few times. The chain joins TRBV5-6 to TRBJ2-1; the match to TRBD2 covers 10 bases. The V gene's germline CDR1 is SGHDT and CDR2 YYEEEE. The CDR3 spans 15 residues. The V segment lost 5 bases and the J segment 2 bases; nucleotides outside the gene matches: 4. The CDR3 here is CASRRTSGAYNEQFF. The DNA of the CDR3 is TGTGCCAGCAGACGGACTAGCGGAGCCTACAATGAGCAGTTCTTC.

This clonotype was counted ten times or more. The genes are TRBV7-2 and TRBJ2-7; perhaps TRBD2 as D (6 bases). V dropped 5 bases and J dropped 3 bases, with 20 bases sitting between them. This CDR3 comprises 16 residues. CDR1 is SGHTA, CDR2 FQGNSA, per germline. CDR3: CASSTGGAGTSYEQYF. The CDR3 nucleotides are TGTGCCAGCAGCACCGGGGGAGCGGGCACGAGCTACGAGCAGTACTTC.

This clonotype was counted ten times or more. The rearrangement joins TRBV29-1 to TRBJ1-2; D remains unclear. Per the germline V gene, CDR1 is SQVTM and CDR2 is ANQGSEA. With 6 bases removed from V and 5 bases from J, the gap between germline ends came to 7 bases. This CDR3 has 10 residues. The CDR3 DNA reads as TGCAGCGTATCGCAGTATGGCTACACCTTC. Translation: CSVSQYGYTF.

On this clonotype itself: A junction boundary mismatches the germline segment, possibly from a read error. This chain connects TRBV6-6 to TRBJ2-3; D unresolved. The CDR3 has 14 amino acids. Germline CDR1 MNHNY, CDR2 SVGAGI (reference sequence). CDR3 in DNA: TGTGCCGGCAGTCCCCGTGCGTGGGCAGATACGCAGTATTTT. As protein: CAGSPRAWADTQYF.

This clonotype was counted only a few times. The CDR3 nucleotides are TGCAGTGCTAGATTCCCTTCCCCACAGTTTTCTCAGCCCCAGCATTTT. This gives the protein CSARFPSPQFSQPQHF. The genes are TRBV20-1 and TRBJ1-5; unclear D gene. Germline V CDR1 and CDR2: DFQATT, SNEGSKA (reference sequence). V dropped 2 bases and J dropped 6 bases, with 20 bases sitting between them. CDR3 length: 16 amino acids.

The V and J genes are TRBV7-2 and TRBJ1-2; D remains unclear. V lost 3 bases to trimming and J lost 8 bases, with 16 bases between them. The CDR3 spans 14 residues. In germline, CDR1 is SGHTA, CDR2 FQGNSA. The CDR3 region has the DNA TGTGCCAGCAGCTTCGGAACCCCTATTGGGGGCTACACCTTC. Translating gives CASSFGTPIGGYTF.

The CDR3 protein is CASSPYLMGCYEQYF. DNA of the CDR3: TGTGCCAGCAGCCCCTACCTGATGGGTTGCTACGAGCAGTACTTC. The chain combines TRBV7-2 with TRBJ2-7; unclear D gene. CDR3 length equals 15 residues. V lost 5 bases, J lost 3 bases, and 17 bases lay in between. Germline CDR1 SGHTA, CDR2 FQGNSA.

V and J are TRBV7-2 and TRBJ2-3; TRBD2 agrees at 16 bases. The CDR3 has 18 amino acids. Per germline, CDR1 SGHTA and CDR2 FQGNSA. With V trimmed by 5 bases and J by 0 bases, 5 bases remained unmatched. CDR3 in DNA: TGTGCCAGCAGCCCCCCGGGACTAGCGGGGGGGAGCACAGATACGCAGTATTTT. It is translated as CASSPPGLAGGSTDTQYF. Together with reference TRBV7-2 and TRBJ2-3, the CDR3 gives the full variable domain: GAGVSQSPSNKVTEKGKDVELRCDPISGHTALYWYRQSLGQGLEFLIYFQGNSAPDKSGLPSDRFSAERTGGSVSTLTIQRTQQEDSAVYLCASSPPGLAGGSTDTQYFGPGTRLTVL.

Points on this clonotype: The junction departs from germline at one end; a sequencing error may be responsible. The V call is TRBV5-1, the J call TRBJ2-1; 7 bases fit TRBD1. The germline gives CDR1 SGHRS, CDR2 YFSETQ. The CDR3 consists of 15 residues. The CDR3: CVSRGQLSSYNEQFF. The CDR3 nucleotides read TGCGTCAGCAGGGGACAGCTAAGCTCCTACAATGAGCAGTTCTTC.

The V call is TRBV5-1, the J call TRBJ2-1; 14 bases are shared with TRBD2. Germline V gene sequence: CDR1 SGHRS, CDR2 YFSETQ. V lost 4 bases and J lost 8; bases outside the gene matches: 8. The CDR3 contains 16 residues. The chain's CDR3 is CASSASGTSGSDEQFF. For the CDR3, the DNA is TGCGCCAGCAGCGCGTCCGGGACTAGCGGGAGCGATGAGCAGTTCTTC.

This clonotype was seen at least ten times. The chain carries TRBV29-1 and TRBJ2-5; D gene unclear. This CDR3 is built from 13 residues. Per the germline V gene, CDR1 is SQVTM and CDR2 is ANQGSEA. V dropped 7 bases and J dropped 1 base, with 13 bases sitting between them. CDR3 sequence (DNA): TGCAGCGCCTGGGCGCATATCCAAGAGACCCAGTACTTC. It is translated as CSAWAHIQETQYF.

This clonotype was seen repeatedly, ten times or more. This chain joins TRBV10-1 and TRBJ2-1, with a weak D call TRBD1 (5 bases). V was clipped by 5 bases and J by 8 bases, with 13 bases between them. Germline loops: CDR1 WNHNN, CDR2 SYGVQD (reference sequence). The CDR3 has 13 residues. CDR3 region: CASSLPGFYEQFF. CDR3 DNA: TGCGCCAGCAGTTTACCAGGGTTTTATGAGCAGTTCTTC.

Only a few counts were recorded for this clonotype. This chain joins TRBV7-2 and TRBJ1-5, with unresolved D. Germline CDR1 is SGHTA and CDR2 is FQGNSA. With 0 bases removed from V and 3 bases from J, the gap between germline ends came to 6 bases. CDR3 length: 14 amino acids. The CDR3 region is CASSLAGFNQPQHF. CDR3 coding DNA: TGTGCCAGCAGCTTAGCGGGGTTCAATCAGCCCCAGCATTTT.